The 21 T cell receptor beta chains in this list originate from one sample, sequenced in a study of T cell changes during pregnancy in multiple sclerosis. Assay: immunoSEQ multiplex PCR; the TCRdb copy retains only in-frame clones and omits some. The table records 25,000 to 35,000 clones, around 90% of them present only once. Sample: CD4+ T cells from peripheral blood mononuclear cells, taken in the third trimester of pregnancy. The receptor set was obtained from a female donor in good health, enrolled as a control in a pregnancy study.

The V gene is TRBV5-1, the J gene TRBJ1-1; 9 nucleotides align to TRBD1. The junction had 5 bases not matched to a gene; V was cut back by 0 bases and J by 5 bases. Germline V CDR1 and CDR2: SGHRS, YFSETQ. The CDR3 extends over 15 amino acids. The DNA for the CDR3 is TGCGCCAGCAGCTTGGACGGGACAGGGAGGACTGAAGCTTTCTTT. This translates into CASSLDGTGRTEAFF.

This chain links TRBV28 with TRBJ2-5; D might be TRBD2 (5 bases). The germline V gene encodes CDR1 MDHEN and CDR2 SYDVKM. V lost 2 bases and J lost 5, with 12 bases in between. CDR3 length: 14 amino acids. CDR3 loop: CASSLGGSGETQYF. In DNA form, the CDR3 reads TGTGCCAGCAGTTTAGGCGGCTCGGGGGAGACCCAGTACTTC.

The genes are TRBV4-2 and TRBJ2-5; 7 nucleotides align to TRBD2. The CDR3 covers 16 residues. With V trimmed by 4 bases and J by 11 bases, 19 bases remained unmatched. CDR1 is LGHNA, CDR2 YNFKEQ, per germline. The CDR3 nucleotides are TGTGCCAGCAGCCGGGAAGCTAGCGGACCGTTGGGTGAGCAGTACTTC. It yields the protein CASSREASGPLGEQYF.

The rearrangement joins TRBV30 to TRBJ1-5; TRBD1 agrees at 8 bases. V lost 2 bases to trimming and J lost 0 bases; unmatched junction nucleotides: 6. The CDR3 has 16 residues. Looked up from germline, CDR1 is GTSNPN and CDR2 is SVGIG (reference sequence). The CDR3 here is CAWSSDRGHSNQPQHF. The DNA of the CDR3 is TGTGCCTGGAGTAGCGACAGGGGCCATAGCAATCAGCCCCAGCATTTT.

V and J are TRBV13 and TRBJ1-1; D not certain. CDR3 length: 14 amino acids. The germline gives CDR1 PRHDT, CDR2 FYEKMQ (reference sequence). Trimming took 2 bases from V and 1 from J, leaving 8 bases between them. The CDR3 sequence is CASSLKLANTEAFF. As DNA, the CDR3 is TGTGCCAGCAGCTTAAAACTTGCGAACACTGAAGCTTTCTTT.

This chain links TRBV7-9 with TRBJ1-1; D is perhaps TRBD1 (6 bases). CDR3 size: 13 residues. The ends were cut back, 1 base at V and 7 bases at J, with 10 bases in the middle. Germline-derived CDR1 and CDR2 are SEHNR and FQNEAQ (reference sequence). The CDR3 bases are TGTGCCAGCAGCTTAGTTGGACAGTTTGAAGCTTTCTTT. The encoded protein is CASSLVGQFEAFF.

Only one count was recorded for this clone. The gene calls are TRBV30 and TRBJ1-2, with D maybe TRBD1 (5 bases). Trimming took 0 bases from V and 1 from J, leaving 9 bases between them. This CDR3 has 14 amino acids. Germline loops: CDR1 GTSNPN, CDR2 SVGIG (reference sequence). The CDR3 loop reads CAWSVGGLNYGYTF. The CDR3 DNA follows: TGTGCCTGGAGTGTGGGGGGACTTAACTATGGCTACACCTTC.

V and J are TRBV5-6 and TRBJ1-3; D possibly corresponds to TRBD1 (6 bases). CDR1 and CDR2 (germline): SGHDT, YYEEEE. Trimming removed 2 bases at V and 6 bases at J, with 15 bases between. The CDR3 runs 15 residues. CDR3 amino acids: CASSFSGTRINTIYF. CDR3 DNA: TGTGCCAGCAGCTTCAGCGGGACAAGAATAAACACCATATATTTT.

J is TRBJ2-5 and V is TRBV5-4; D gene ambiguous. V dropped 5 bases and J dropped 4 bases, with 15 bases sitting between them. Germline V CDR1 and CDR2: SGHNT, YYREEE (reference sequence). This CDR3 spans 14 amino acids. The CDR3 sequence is CASRSEITGETQYF. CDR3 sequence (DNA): TGTGCCAGCAGATCCGAAATAACCGGAGAGACCCAGTACTTC.

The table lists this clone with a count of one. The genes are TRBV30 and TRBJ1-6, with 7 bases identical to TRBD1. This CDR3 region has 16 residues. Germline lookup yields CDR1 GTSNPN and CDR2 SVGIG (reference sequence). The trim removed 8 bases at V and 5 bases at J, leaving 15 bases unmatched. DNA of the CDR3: TGTGCCCGCGGGGGGACCGACAGGGCTGATAATTCACCCCTCCACTTT. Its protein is CARGGTDRADNSPLHF.

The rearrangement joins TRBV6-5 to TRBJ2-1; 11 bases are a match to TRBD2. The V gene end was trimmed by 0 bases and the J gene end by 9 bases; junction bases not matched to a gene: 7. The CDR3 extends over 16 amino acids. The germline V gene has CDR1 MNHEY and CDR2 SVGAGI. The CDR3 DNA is TGTGCCAGCAGTTACTCGGGGCTAGCGGGAGGAGGTGAGCAGTTCTTC. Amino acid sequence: CASSYSGLAGGGEQFF.

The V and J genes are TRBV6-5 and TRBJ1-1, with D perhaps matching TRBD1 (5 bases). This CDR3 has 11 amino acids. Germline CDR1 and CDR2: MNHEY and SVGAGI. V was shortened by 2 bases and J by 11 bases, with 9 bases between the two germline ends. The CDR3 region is CASSYGARAFF. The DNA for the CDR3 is TGTGCCAGCAGTTACGGGGCCAGGGCTTTCTTT.

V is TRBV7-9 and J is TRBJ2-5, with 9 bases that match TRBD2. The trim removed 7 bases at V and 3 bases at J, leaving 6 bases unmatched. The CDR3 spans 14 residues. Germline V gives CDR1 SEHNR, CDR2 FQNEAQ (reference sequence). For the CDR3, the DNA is TGTGCCAGCACCCCGGGACTAGCTGAAGAGACCCAGTACTTC. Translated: CASTPGLAEETQYF.

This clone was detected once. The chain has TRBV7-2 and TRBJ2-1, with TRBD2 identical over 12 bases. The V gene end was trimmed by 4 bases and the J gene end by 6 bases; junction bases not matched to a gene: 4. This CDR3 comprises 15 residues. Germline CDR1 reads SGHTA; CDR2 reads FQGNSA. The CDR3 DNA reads TGTGCCAGCAGCTCGCTAGCGGGGGGGCCCAATGAGCAGTTCTTC. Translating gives CASSSLAGGPNEQFF.

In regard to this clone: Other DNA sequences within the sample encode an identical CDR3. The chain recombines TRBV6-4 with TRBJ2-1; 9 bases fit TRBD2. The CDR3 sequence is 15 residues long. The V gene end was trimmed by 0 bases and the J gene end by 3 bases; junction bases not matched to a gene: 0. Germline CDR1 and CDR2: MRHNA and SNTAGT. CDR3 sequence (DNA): TGTGCCAGCAGTGACTCAGCGGGAGGCTACAATGAGCAGTTCTTC. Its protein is CASSDSAGGYNEQFF.

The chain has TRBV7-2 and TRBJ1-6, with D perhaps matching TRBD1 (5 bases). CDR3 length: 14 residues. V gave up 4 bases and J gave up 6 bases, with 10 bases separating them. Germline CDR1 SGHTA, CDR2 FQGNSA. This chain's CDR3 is CASSYNRFNSPLHF. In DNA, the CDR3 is TGTGCCAGCAGCTATAACAGGTTTAATTCACCCCTCCACTTT.

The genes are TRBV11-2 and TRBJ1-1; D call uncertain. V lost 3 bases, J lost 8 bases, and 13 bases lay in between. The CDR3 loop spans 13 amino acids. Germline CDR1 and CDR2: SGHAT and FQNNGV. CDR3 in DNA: TGTGCCAGCAGCTTTCTCGGGGTTGCAGAAGCTTTCTTT. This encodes CASSFLGVAEAFF.

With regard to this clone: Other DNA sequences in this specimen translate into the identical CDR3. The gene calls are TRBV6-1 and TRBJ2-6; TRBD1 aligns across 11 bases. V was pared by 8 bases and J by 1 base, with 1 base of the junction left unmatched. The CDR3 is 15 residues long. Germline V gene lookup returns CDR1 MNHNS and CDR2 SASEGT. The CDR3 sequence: CASGTGGSGANVLTF. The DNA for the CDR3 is TGTGCCAGCGGGACAGGGGGGTCTGGGGCCAACGTCCTGACTTTC.

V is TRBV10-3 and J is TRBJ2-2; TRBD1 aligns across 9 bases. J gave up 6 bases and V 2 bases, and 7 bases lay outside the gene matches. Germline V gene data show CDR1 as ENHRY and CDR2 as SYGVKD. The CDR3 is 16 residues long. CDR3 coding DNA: TGTGCCATCAGTGAGAGGGGACAGGGATCGGCCGGGGAGCTGTTTTTT. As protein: CAISERGQGSAGELFF.

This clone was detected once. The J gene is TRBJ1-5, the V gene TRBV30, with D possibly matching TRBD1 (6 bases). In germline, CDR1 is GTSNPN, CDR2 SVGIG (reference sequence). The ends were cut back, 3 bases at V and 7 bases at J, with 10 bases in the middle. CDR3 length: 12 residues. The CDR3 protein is CAWRAGTQPQHF. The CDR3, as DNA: TGTGCCTGGAGGGCCGGGACACAGCCCCAGCATTTT.

The chain's CDR3 is CASSLGTVYEQYF. The CDR3 DNA reads TGTGCCAGCAGCTTAGGGACAGTCTACGAGCAGTACTTC. This chain joins TRBV11-2 and TRBJ2-7; tentatively, D is TRBD1 (6 bases). The CDR3 contains 13 residues. The ends were cut back, 1 base at V and 3 bases at J, with 7 bases in the middle. Germline values: CDR1 SGHAT, CDR2 FQNNGV.